The clone carrying this T cell receptor beta chain was counted between two and nine times. What it recognizes is unknown. V gave up 3 bases and J gave up 4 bases, with 15 bases separating them. The germline V gene encodes CDR1 LNHNV and CDR2 YYDKDF (reference sequence). The CDR3 runs to 15 residues. The data originate from a study of T cells in Graves' hyperthyroidism and ophthalmopathy. General observations from the study: The model identified upcoming ophthalmopathy a median 6.5 months ahead of onset. In blood, most of the thyroid clonotypes expanded above 0.001 were also present.

The study excluded patients with uncontrolled infection, other autoimmune disease, pregnancy or lactation. Diagnosis relied on clinical symptoms, serum thyroxine and TRAb, thyroid ultrasound and orbital computed tomography. Using RNA transcripts as the source, TCR beta CDR3 regions were amplified. Researchers ran a first-round RT-PCR on the TCR CDR3 using the HTBI primer set. TCRdb redid the calling of the multiplex PCR reads with MiXCR, one entry per CDR3 protein. The data contain a few hundred thousand distinct CDR3 sequences, 35% to 55% of them singletons. This chain uses TRBV15 with TRBJ1-2; maybe TRBD1 (5 bases). The clonotype comes from a woman under 30 with Graves' hyperthyroidism. Sequencing was carried out using peripheral blood or thyroid tissue (not recorded which). CDR3 loop: CATSSLEGPIYGYTF. The CDR3 bases are TGTGCCACCAGCAGCTTGGAGGGACCGATCTATGGCTACACCTTC.